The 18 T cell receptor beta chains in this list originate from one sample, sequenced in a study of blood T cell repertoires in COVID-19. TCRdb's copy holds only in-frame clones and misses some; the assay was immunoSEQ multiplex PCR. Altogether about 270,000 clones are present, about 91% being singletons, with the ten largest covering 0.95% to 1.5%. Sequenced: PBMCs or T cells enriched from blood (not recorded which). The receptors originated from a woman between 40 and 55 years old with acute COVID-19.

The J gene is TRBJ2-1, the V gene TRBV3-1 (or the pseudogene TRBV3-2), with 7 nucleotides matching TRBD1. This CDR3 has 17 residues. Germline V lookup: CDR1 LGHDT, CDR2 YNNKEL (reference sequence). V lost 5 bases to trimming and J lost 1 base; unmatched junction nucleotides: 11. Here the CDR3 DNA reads TGTGCCAGCAGCAAACTAGACAGGGTAGTGTCCTACAATGAGCAGTTCTTC. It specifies CASSKLDRVVSYNEQFF.

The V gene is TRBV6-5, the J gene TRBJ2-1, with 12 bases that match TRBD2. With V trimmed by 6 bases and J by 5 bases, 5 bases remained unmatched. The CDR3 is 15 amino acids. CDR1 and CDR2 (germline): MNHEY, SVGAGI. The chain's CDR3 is CASRKGLAGNNEQFF. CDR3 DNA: TGTGCCAGCAGAAAGGGACTAGCGGGTAACAATGAGCAGTTCTTC.

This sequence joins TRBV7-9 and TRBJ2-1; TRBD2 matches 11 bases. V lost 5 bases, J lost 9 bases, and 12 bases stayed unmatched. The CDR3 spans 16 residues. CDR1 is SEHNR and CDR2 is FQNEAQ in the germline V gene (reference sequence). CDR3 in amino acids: CASSPTSGSSLAEQFF. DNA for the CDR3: TGTGCCAGCAGCCCCACTAGCGGGAGCTCTCTGGCTGAGCAGTTCTTC.

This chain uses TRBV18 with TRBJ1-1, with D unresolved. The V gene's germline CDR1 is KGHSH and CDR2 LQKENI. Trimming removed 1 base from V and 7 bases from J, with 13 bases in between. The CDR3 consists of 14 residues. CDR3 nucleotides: TGTGCCAGCTCACCACTCGCGGTAGGAAATGAAGCTTTCTTT. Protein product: CASSPLAVGNEAFF.

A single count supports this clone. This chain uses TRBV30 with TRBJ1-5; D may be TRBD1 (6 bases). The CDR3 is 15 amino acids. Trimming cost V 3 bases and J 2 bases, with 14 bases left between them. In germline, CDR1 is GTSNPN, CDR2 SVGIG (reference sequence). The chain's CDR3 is CAWRKQGVGNQPQHF. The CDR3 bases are TGTGCCTGGAGGAAACAGGGAGTTGGCAATCAGCCCCAGCATTTT.

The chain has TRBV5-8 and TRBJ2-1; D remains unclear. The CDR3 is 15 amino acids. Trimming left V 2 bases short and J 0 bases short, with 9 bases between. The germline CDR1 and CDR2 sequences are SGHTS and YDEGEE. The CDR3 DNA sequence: TGTGCCAGCAGCTTCCCGGGTTCCTCCTACAATGAGCAGTTCTTC. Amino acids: CASSFPGSSYNEQFF.

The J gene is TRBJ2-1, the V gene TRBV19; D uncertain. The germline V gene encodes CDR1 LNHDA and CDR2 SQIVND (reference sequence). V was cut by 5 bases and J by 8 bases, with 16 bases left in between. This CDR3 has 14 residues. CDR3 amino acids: CASSPQPRLHEQFF. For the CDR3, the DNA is TGTGCCAGTAGTCCCCAACCGCGTCTCCATGAGCAGTTCTTC.

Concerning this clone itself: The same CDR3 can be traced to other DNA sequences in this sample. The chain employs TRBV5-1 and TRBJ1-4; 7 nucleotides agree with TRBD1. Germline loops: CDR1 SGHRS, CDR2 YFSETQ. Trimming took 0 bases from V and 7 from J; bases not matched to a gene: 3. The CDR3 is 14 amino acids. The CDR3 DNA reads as TGCGCCAGCAGCTTGGGACAGGGTGGTGAAAAACTGTTTTTT. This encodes CASSLGQGGEKLFF.

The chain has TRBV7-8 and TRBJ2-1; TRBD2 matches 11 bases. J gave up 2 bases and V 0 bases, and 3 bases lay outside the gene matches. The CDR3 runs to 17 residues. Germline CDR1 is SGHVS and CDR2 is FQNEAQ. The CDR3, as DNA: TGTGCCAGCAGCTTAGCTAGACTAGCGGGACCCTACAATGAGCAGTTCTTC. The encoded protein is CASSLARLAGPYNEQFF. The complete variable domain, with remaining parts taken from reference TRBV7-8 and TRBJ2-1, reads GAGVSQSPRYKVAKRGQDVALRCDPISGHVSLFWYQQALGQGPEFLTYFQNEAQLDKSGLPSDRFFAERPEGSVSTLKIQRTQQEDSAVYLCASSLARLAGPYNEQFFGPGTRLTVL.

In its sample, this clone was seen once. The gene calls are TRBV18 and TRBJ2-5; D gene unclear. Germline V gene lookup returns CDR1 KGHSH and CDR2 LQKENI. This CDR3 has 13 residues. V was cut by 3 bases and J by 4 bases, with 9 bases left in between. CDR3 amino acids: CASSPFSGETQYF. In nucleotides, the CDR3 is TGTGCCAGCTCACCGTTTTCAGGAGAGACCCAGTACTTC.

This CDR3 reads CASSLRLAGTGELFF. Here the CDR3 DNA reads TGCGCCAGCAGCTTGAGACTAGCGGGCACCGGGGAGCTGTTTTTT. This rearrangement joins TRBV5-1 to TRBJ2-2; 10 bases are a match to TRBD2. The CDR3 sequence is 15 residues long. Germline CDR1 reads SGHRS; CDR2 reads YFSETQ. The V segment lost 1 base and the J segment 4 bases; nucleotides outside the gene matches: 1.

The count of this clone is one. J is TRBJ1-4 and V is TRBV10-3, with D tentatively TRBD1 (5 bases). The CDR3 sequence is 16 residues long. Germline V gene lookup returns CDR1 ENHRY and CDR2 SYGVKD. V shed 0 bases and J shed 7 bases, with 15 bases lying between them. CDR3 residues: CAISESMAWGGEKLFF. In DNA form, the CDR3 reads TGTGCCATCAGTGAGTCAATGGCCTGGGGGGGTGAAAAACTGTTTTTT.

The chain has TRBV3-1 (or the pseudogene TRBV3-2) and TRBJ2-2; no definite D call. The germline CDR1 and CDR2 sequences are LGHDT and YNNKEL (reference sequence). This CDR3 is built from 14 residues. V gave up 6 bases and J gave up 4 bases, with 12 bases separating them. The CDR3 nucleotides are TGTGCCAGCAGACTACTTTCGAGCACCGGGGAGCTGTTTTTT. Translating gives CASRLLSSTGELFF.

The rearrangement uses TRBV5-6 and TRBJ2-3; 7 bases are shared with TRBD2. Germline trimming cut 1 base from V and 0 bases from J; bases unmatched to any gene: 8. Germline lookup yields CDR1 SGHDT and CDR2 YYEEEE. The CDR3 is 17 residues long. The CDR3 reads CASSLSGLPISTDTQYF. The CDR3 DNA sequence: TGTGCCAGCAGCTTGTCGGGACTACCAATAAGCACAGATACGCAGTATTTT.

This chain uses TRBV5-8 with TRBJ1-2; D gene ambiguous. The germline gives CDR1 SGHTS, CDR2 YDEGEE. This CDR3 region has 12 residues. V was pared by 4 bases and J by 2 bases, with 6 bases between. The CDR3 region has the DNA TGTGCCAGCAGCGGAGGGAACTATGGCTACACCTTC. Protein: CASSGGNYGYTF.

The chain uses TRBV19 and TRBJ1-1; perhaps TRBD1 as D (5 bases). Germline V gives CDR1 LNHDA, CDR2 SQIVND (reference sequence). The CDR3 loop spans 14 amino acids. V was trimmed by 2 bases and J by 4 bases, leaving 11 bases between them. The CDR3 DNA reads TGTGCCAGTAGTATACGGGGGTCTTTCACTGAAGCTTTCTTT. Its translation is CASSIRGSFTEAFF.

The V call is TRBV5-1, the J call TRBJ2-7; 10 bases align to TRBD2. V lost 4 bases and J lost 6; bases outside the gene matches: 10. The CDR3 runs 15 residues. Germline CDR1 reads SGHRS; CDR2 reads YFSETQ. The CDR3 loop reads CASSAAPGLAFEQYV. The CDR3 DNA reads TGCGCCAGCAGCGCCGCCCCGGGACTAGCGTTCGAGCAGTACGTC.

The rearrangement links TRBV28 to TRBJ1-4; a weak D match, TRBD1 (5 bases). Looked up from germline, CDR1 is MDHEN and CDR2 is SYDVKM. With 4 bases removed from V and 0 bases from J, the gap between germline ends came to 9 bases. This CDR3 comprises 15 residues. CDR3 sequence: CASSSQESTNEKLFF. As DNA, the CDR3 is TGTGCCAGCAGTTCACAGGAATCAACTAATGAAAAACTGTTTTTT. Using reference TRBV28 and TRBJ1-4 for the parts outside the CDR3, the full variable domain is DVKVTQSSRYLVKRTGEKVFLECVQDMDHENMFWYRQDPGLGLRLIYFSYDVKMKEKGDIPEGYSVSREKKERFSLILESASTNQTSMYLCASSSQESTNEKLFFGSGTQLSVL.